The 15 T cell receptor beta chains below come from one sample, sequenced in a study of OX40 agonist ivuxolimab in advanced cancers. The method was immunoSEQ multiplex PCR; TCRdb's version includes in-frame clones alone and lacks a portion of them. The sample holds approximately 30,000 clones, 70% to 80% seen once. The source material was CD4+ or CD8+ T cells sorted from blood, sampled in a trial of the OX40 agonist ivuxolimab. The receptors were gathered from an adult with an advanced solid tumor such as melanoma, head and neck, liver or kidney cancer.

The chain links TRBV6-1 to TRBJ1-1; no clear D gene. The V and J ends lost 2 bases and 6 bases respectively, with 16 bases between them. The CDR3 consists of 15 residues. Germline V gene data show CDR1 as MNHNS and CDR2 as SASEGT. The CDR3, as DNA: TGTGCCAGCAGTGAATCCTCTTCTGGGGTCGCTGAAGCTTTCTTT. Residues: CASSESSSGVAEAFF.

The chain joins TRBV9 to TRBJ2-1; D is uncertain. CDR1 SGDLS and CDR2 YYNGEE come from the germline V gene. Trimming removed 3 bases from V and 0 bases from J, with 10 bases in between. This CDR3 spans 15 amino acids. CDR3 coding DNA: TGTGCCAGCAGCGCGGACGGAAGCTCCTACAATGAGCAGTTCTTC. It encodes CASSADGSSYNEQFF.

CDR3 DNA: TGTGCCAGCGGAACCAGGGGGGGCACTGAAGCTTTCTTT. Translating it yields CASGTRGGTEAFF. The V call is TRBV6-5, the J call TRBJ1-1, with 7 bases matching TRBD1. The germline V gene has CDR1 MNHEY and CDR2 SVGAGI. Trimming at V came to 8 bases and at J to 4 bases, leaving 7 bases not matched to a gene. The CDR3 contains 13 residues.

The CDR3 sequence: CASSPGLASGELFF. CDR3 in DNA: TGTGCCAGCAGCCCGGGACTAGCCAGCGGGGAGCTGTTTTTT. The chain employs TRBV5-6 and TRBJ2-2; TRBD2 agrees at 9 bases. Germline lookup yields CDR1 SGHDT and CDR2 YYEEEE. J gave up 7 bases and V 4 bases, and 5 bases lay outside the gene matches. The CDR3 is 14 residues long.

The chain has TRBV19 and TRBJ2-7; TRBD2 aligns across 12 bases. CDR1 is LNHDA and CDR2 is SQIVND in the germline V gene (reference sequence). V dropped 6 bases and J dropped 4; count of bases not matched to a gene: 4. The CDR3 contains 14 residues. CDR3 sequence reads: CASSWTSGEYEQYF. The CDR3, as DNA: TGTGCCAGTAGCTGGACTAGCGGGGAATACGAGCAGTACTTC.

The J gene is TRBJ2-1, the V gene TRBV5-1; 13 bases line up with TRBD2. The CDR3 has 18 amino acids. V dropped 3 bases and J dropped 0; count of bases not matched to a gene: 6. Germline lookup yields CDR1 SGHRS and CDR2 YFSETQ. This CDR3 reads CASSSLLAGGSSYNEQFF. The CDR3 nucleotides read TGCGCCAGCAGCTCACTACTAGCGGGGGGGAGCTCCTACAATGAGCAGTTCTTC.

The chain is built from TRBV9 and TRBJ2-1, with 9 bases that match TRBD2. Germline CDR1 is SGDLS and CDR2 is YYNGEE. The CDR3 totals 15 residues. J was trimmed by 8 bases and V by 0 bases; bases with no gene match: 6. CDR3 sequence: CASSVGHSGSDEQFF. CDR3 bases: TGTGCCAGCAGCGTAGGGCATAGCGGGAGTGATGAGCAGTTCTTC.

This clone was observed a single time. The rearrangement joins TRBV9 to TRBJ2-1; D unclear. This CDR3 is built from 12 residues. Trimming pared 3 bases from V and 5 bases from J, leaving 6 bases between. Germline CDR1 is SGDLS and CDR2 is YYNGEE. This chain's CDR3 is CASSALHNEQFF. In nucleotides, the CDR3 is TGTGCCAGCAGCGCCCTACACAATGAGCAGTTCTTC.

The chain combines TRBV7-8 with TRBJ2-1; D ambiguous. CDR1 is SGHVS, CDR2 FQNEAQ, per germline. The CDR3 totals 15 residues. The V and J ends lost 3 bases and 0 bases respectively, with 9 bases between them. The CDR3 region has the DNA TGTGCCAGCAGCTTTGGCCGAAGCTCCTACAATGAGCAGTTCTTC. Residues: CASSFGRSSYNEQFF.

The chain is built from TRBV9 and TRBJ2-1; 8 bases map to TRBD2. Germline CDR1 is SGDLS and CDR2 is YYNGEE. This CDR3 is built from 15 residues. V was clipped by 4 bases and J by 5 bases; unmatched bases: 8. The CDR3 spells CASSPEGTRDNEQFF. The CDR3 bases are TGTGCCAGCAGCCCCGAAGGGACTAGAGACAATGAGCAGTTCTTC.

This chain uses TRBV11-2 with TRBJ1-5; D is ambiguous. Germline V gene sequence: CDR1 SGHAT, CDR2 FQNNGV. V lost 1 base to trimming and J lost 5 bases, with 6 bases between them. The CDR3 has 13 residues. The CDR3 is CASSLGIDQPQHF. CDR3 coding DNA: TGTGCCAGCAGCTTAGGAATTGATCAGCCCCAGCATTTT. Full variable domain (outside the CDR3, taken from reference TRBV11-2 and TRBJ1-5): EAGVAQSPRYKIIEKRQSVAFWCNPISGHATLYWYQQILGQGPKLLIQFQNNGVVDDSQLPKDRFSAERLKGVDSTLKIQPAKLEDSAVYLCASSLGIDQPQHFGDGTRLSIL.

In nucleotides, the CDR3 is TGTGCCACCTGGACAGAAGGCAACTATGGCTACACCTTC. Translated: CATWTEGNYGYTF. J is TRBJ1-2 and V is TRBV6-1; a possible D gene is TRBD1 (6 bases). The V gene's germline CDR1 is MNHNS and CDR2 SASEGT. V was trimmed by 10 bases and J by 2 bases, leaving 14 bases between them. The CDR3 contains 13 residues.

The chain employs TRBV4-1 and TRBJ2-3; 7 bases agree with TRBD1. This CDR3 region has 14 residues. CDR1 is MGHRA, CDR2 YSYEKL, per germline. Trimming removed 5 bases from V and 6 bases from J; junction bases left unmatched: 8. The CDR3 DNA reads TGCGCCAGCAGCAAACAGACAGGGTTGGATACGCAGTATTTT. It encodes CASSKQTGLDTQYF.

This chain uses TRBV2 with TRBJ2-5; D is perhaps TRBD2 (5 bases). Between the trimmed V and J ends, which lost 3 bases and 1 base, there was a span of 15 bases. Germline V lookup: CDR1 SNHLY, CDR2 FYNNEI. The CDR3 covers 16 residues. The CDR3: CASSDLDSLTQETQYF. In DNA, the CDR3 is TGTGCCAGCAGTGATTTGGACTCATTAACCCAAGAGACCCAGTACTTC.

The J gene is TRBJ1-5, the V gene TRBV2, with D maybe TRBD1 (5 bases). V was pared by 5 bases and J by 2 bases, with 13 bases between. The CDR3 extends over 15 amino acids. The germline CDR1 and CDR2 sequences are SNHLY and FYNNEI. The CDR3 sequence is CASSPGHRGNQPQHF. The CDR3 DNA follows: TGTGCCAGCAGTCCCGGACACCGGGGCAATCAGCCCCAGCATTTT.